Each of the 23 T cell receptor beta chains below was sequenced from the same sample in a study. A single record per CDR3 protein comes from TCRdb applying MiXCR to the 5' RACE reads. The sample has 9,500 to 10,000 distinct CDR3 sequences, 11% to 15% seen once. Cells sorted as Tregs were CD4+, CD25+ and CD127-/low. Specimen: Tregs sorted from blood. All receptors come from a female donor with breast cancer.

Regarding this clonotype: A much larger clone differs by one base, so this may be a read error. This chain links TRBV6-2 or TRBV6-3 with TRBJ2-1; weak D call: TRBD2 (6 bases). Per the germline V gene, CDR1 is MNHEY and CDR2 is SVGEGT. The CDR3 is made up of 15 amino acids. The CDR3 region has the DNA TGTGCCAGCAGTTATCCAGCGGGTGCTAGAAATGAGCAGCTCTTC. As protein: CASSYPAGARNEQLF.

The V and J genes are TRBV6-1 and TRBJ2-7, with TRBD2 identical over 10 bases. Germline assignment: CDR1 MNHNS and CDR2 SASEGT. The CDR3 loop spans 16 amino acids. The ends lost 6 bases at V and 4 bases at J; junction bases unmatched: 12. The DNA of the CDR3 is TGTGCCAGCAGCGCCGGACTAGCGGACCTGTCTTACGAGCAGTACTTC. Encoded protein: CASSAGLADLSYEQYF.

This clonotype was seen a few times. The chain employs TRBV28 and TRBJ1-5; D not certain. The length of the CDR3 is 15 residues. The V end was cut by 7 bases, the J end by 0 bases, with 13 bases between. Germline V CDR1 and CDR2: MDHEN, SYDVKM. For the CDR3, the DNA is TGTGCCAGCACCCCCCTTGAATATAGCAATCAGCCCCAGCATTTT. This translates into CASTPLEYSNQPQHF.

This clonotype was seen repeatedly, ten times or more. V gene TRBV19 combines with J gene TRBJ1-5; D not resolved. The CDR3 is 15 residues long. Germline lookup yields CDR1 LNHDA and CDR2 SQIVND (reference sequence). V lost 3 bases to trimming and J lost 6 bases, with 15 bases between them. The CDR3: CASSIGQAPGQPQHF. The CDR3 nucleotides are TGTGCCAGTAGTATCGGGCAGGCCCCGGGTCAGCCCCAGCATTTT.

V is TRBV6-2 or TRBV6-3 and J is TRBJ2-2; 10 bases agree with TRBD1. CDR3 length: 19 residues. CDR1 MNHEY and CDR2 SVGEGT come from the germline V gene. Losses at the gene ends were 4 bases for V and 6 bases for J; bases not matched to a gene: 17. This chain's CDR3 is CASSFTPHRDRGLSGELFF. CDR3 DNA: TGTGCCAGCAGTTTCACACCCCACCGGGACAGGGGTTTATCCGGGGAGCTGTTTTTT.

This clonotype has at least ten counts. The chain links TRBV7-9 to TRBJ2-1; 7 positions match TRBD2. The germline CDR1 and CDR2 sequences are SEHNR and FQNEAQ (reference sequence). The CDR3 spans 17 residues. The ends lost 8 bases at V and 6 bases at J; junction bases unmatched: 19. The CDR3 DNA reads TGTGCCAGCCAGGAAGGGAGCCGGACTAGTTGGGTCAATGAGCAGTTCTTC. Its translation: CASQEGSRTSWVNEQFF.

This clonotype has ten or more counts. The rearrangement joins TRBV5-1 to TRBJ2-3; tentative D call: TRBD2 (6 bases). Germline V lookup: CDR1 SGHRS, CDR2 YFSETQ. V was clipped by 5 bases and J by 0 bases, with 13 bases between them. This CDR3 spans 15 amino acids. The CDR3 bases are TGCGCCAGCAGAAGGGCAGGGACTAGCACAGATACGCAGTATTTT. This sequence encodes CASRRAGTSTDTQYF. Full variable domain (missing parts from reference TRBV5-1 and TRBJ2-3): KAGVTQTPRYLIKTRGQQVTLSCSPISGHRSVSWYQQTPGQGLQFLFEYFSETQRNKGNFPGRFSGRQFSNSRSEMNVSTLELGDSALYLCASRRAGTSTDTQYFGPGTRLTVL.

As to this clonotype: No conserved phenylalanine or tryptophan ends this CDR3, so it is likely a read error. The gene calls are TRBV6-5 and TRBJ2-3, with 11 nucleotides matching TRBD2. This CDR3 has 17 amino acids. The germline gives CDR1 MNHEY, CDR2 SVGAGI. CDR3 region: CASRYSTSGSYADTQYV. The CDR3 DNA reads as TGTGCCAGCAGGTACTCCACTAGCGGGAGTTACGCAGATACGCAGTATGTT.

By share, this clonotype ranks as medium-sized (0.01 to 0.1%). This rearrangement joins TRBV7-9 to TRBJ2-7; the match to TRBD1 covers 7 bases. Germline V CDR1 and CDR2: SEHNR, FQNEAQ (reference sequence). CDR3 length equals 16 residues. Trimming cost V 0 bases and J 0 bases; bases outside gene matches: 5. The CDR3: CASSLAGQRSSYEQYF. DNA of the CDR3: TGTGCCAGCAGCTTAGCGGGACAGCGCAGCTCCTACGAGCAGTACTTC.

By frequency in the sample, this clonotype is medium-sized. The chain recombines TRBV5-1 with TRBJ1-6; no clear D. Germline V gives CDR1 SGHRS, CDR2 YFSETQ. The CDR3 is made up of 14 amino acids. Trimming left V 1 base short and J 7 bases short, with 9 bases between. The CDR3 loop reads CASSLLSGNSPLHF. The CDR3 region has the DNA TGCGCCAGCAGCTTGCTATCAGGAAATTCACCCCTCCACTTT.

Relative to its sample, this clonotype is medium-sized. The chain joins TRBV4-2 to TRBJ1-1; D is ambiguous. CDR3 length: 15 residues. Germline lookup yields CDR1 LGHNA and CDR2 YNFKEQ. V lost 0 bases and J 1 base, leaving 9 bases between the germline ends. Here the CDR3 DNA reads TGTGCCAGCAGCCAAGATTCGGCAGGGAACACTGAAGCTTTCTTT. Residues: CASSQDSAGNTEAFF.

This clonotype was observed a few times. The chain employs TRBV25-1 and TRBJ1-1; D uncertain. CDR3 length equals 11 residues. Trimming pared 5 bases from V and 8 bases from J, leaving 9 bases between. CDR1 is MGHDK and CDR2 is SYGVNS in the germline V gene. The CDR3 coding sequence is TGTGCCAGCAGTCTTGGTAGGGAAGCTTTCTTT. Translated, it gives CASSLGREAFF.

As for this clonotype: This could be a read error, since a much larger clone is one nucleotide away. V is TRBV6-2 or TRBV6-3 and J is TRBJ2-2; D unresolved. Germline V gene lookup returns CDR1 MNHEY and CDR2 SVGEGT. V lost 0 bases and J 5 bases, leaving 10 bases between the germline ends. CDR3 length: 15 amino acids. CDR3 in DNA: TGTGCCAGCAGTTACTCCGAGAAGTGTACCGGGGAGCTGTTTTTT. Translating gives CASSYSEKCTGELFF.

This clonotype is judged medium-sized. The V and J genes are TRBV10-1 and TRBJ2-3, with no clear D. Germline V gene lookup returns CDR1 WNHNN and CDR2 SYGVQD (reference sequence). V was pared by 3 bases and J by 1 base, with 11 bases between. The CDR3 is 15 amino acids. In DNA form, the CDR3 reads TGCGCCAGCAGTGACCCCGCTTTGGGCACAGATACGCAGTATTTT. Its protein product is CASSDPALGTDTQYF.

This clonotype was detected ten times or more. The chain carries TRBV11-3 and TRBJ2-5, with 9 bases fitting TRBD2. Trimming took 1 base from V and 5 from J; bases not matched to a gene: 2. Germline V lookup: CDR1 SGHNT, CDR2 YENEEA. This CDR3 is built from 14 residues. CDR3 nucleotide sequence: TGTGCCAGCAGCTTAGTAGCGGGAGCGGAGACCCAGTACTTC. Amino acid sequence: CASSLVAGAETQYF. The entire variable domain, with the rest obtained from reference TRBV11-3 and TRBJ2-5, is as follows: EAGVVQSPRYKIIEKKQPVAFWCNPISGHNTLYWYLQNLGQGPELLIRYENEEAVDDSQLPKDRFSAERLKGVDSTLKIQPAELGDSAVYLCASSLVAGAETQYFGPGTRLLVL.

This clonotype is judged medium-sized. V gene TRBV5-6 combines with J gene TRBJ1-5; TRBD1 matches at 7 bases. This CDR3 has 16 amino acids. From germline, CDR1 is SGHDT and CDR2 YYEEEE. V lost 0 bases and J lost 4; bases outside the gene matches: 7. Here the CDR3 DNA reads TGTGCCAGCAGCTTGGATCTCGGGGGACAGAATCAGCCCCAGCATTTT. Its protein is CASSLDLGGQNQPQHF.

A word on this clonotype: Here the CDR3 omits its conserved ending phenylalanine or tryptophan, so a read error is the likely source. The rearrangement uses TRBV5-1 and TRBJ2-1, with 12 nucleotides matching TRBD2. The CDR3 runs to 19 residues. Trimming removed 7 bases from V and 5 bases from J; junction bases left unmatched: 19. Germline-derived CDR1 and CDR2 are SGHRS and YFSETQ. The CDR3 protein is CASGGRTSGAPLWDNEQFS. The CDR3 coding sequence is TGCGCCAGCGGCGGCCGGACTAGCGGGGCTCCTTTGTGGGACAATGAGCAGTTCTCC.

The sample holds a few counts of this clonotype. The CDR3 protein is CASKDGTDTQYF. CDR3 DNA sequence: TGTGCCAGCAAAGATGGGACAGATACGCAGTATTTT. The V call is TRBV25-1, the J call TRBJ2-3; D is ambiguous. Trimming shortened V by 7 bases and J by 3 bases, and 8 bases separated the two germline ends. Germline assignment: CDR1 MGHDK and CDR2 SYGVNS. The CDR3 sequence is 12 residues long.

By frequency in the sample, this clonotype is medium-sized. The J gene is TRBJ1-1, the V gene TRBV7-2; D may be TRBD1 (5 bases). This CDR3 is 15 amino acids long. Germline V gene lookup returns CDR1 SGHTA and CDR2 FQGNSA. Trimming took off 5 bases at V and 5 bases at J, with 18 bases between the two ends. The CDR3 sequence: CASSVAPGRGTEAFF. In nucleotides, the CDR3 is TGTGCCAGCAGCGTCGCACCCGGTCGGGGGACTGAAGCTTTCTTT.

The chain combines TRBV5-4 with TRBJ2-1; D not resolved. The CDR3 spans 12 residues. Trimming shortened V by 4 bases and J by 8 bases, and 10 bases separated the two germline ends. CDR1 and CDR2 (germline): SGHNT, YYREEE (reference sequence). In DNA form, the CDR3 reads TGTGCCAGCAGCGGTATTACCGATGAGCAGTTCTTC. The encoded protein is CASSGITDEQFF.

This clonotype was observed a handful of times. The rearrangement joins TRBV5-1 to TRBJ1-1, with TRBD1 matching 8 bases. This CDR3 spans 15 amino acids. J was trimmed by 1 base and V by 4 bases; bases with no gene match: 6. Germline CDR1 reads SGHRS; CDR2 reads YFSETQ. The CDR3 DNA is TGCGCCAGCAGCACGATACAGGGGGAGAACACTGAAGCTTTCTTT. It codes for CASSTIQGENTEAFF.

This clonotype was found a few times. A much larger clone sits a single nucleotide away, making a read error possible. The chain joins TRBV7-9 to TRBJ2-3; D unclear. The CDR3 length is 10 residues. The germline gives CDR1 SEHNR, CDR2 FQNEAQ (reference sequence). CDR3 nucleotide sequence: TGTGCCAGCAGCGAAGATACGCTGTATTTT. It translates to CASSEDTLYF.

As to this clonotype: A much larger clone sits a single nucleotide away, making a read error possible. The chain recombines TRBV20-1 with TRBJ2-2; the D is unclear. The CDR3 totals 15 residues. CDR1 and CDR2 from the germline V gene are DFQATT and SNEGSKA (reference sequence). For the CDR3, the DNA is TGCAGGGCTAGAGATCGTAACACGAACACCGGGGAGCTGTTTTTT. It yields the protein CRARDRNTNTGELFF.